These T cell receptor beta chains were read from a single sample in a study of OX40 agonist ivuxolimab in advanced cancers. The data were produced by immunoSEQ multiplex PCR, yet TCRdb's version contains in-frame clones alone and is incomplete. The table records about 130,000 clones, about nine tenths of them present only once. The sample was CD4+ or CD8+ T cells sorted from blood, taken in a trial of the OX40 agonist ivuxolimab. All receptors come from an adult with an advanced solid tumor such as melanoma, head and neck, liver or kidney cancer. CDR3s include the opening cysteine and the closing phenylalanine or tryptophan. The D gene is left open where the match is weak. Clone size is shown for a subset of rows, as once, few, many or a class of expanded clone.

clone size	D gene	V gene	J gene	CDR3 protein	CDR3 DNA
NA	NA	TRBV5-1	TRBJ1-3	CASSLGSGNTIYF	TGCGCCAGCAGCCTTGGGTCGGGAAACACCATATATTTT
NA	NA	TRBV5-6	TRBJ1-4	CASSSRQAWHEKLFF	TGTGCCAGCAGCTCCCGACAGGCCTGGCATGAAAAACTGTTTTTT
NA	TRBD2	TRBV5-1	TRBJ2-3	CASSLLAGEGTDTQYF	TGCGCCAGCAGCTTACTAGCGGGAGAGGGGACAGATACGCAGTATTTT
NA	NA	TRBV6-1	TRBJ1-2	CASRNLADGYTF	TGTGCCAGCAGGAATCTTGCTGATGGCTACACCTTC
NA	TRBD2	TRBV29-1	TRBJ2-3	CSVPLAGGDTQYF	TGCAGCGTTCCCCTAGCGGGAGGAGATACGCAGTATTTT
NA	NA	TRBV5-5	TRBJ1-3	CASSRSMSSGNTIYF	TGTGCCAGCAGTCGTAGCATGAGCTCTGGAAACACCATATATTTT
NA	TRBD2	TRBV20-1	TRBJ2-7	CSARLAGEQYF	TGCAGTGCTAGGCTAGCGGGCGAGCAGTACTTC
NA	NA	TRBV15	TRBJ1-2	CATSRGTGGDYGYTF	TGTGCCACCAGCAGAGGTACAGGAGGAGATTATGGCTACACCTTC
NA	NA	TRBV6-5	TRBJ1-4	CASSYSRGEKLFF	TGTGCCAGCAGTTACTCGAGGGGTGAAAAACTGTTTTTT
NA	NA	TRBV10-3	TRBJ2-7	CAIAPTSTSYEQYF	TGTGCCATCGCACCCACTAGCACCTCCTACGAGCAGTACTTC
NA	NA	TRBV10-3	TRBJ2-2	CAINTGSGELFF	TGTGCCATCAATACAGGGTCCGGGGAGCTGTTTTTT
NA	TRBD1	TRBV23-1	TRBJ1-1	CASSHRPGQGKLFTEAFF	TGCGCCAGCAGTCACCGACCGGGACAGGGGAAATTGTTCACTGAAGCTTTCTTT
NA	NA	TRBV28	TRBJ2-1	CASRAWTGSSGNEQFF	TGTGCCAGCAGAGCGTGGACTGGAAGCTCGGGCAATGAGCAGTTCTTC
NA	NA	TRBV28	TRBJ1-3	CASTKLTGTLSGNTIYF	TGTGCCAGCACGAAGTTGACAGGAACACTGTCTGGAAACACCATATATTTT
NA	TRBD1	TRBV7-2	TRBJ1-2	CASSSGTAINYGYTF	TGTGCCAGCAGCTCAGGGACAGCGATTAACTATGGCTACACCTTC
NA	NA	TRBV25-1	TRBJ1-1	CASTPSQAISEAFF	TGTGCCAGCACCCCCTCACAGGCGATTTCTGAAGCTTTCTTT
NA	TRBD2	TRBV25-1	TRBJ2-1	CASSEGLGAYNEQFF	TGTGCCAGCAGTGAGGGACTAGGCGCCTACAATGAGCAGTTCTTC
NA	NA	TRBV19	TRBJ2-1	CASSISWSYNEQFF	TGTGCCAGTAGTATTTCCTGGTCCTACAATGAGCAGTTCTTC
NA	NA	TRBV29-1	TRBJ2-5	CSVDVPGQKETQYF	TGCAGCGTGGATGTACCGGGACAAAAAGAGACCCAGTACTTC
NA	TRBD1	TRBV6-1	TRBJ1-2	CASSESRTGGPYGYTF	TGTGCCAGCAGTGAATCTAGGACAGGAGGTCCCTATGGCTACACCTTC
NA	NA	TRBV18	TRBJ1-1	CASSPYASGQNTEAFF	TGTGCCAGCTCACCATATGCATCCGGACAAAACACTGAAGCTTTCTTT
NA	NA	TRBV20-1	TRBJ2-7	CSAPTRRDQYF	TGCAGTGCTCCGACAAGGAGGGACCAGTACTTC
once	TRBD2	TRBV4-1	TRBJ2-2	CASSHGLAGGVGTGELFF	TGCGCCAGCAGCCACGGACTAGCGGGAGGGGTCGGCACCGGGGAGCTGTTTTTT
NA	TRBD2	TRBV7-2	TRBJ2-5	CASSLTRLAGVETQYF	TGTGCCAGCAGCTTAACCCGACTAGCGGGAGTCGAGACCCAGTACTTC
NA	NA	TRBV5-1	TRBJ2-5	CASSLGLDMAETQYF	TGCGCCAGCAGCCTGGGATTGGACATGGCAGAGACCCAGTACTTC
NA	TRBD2	TRBV7-9	TRBJ2-1	CASSLVGTSGGAEQFF	TGTGCCAGCAGCTTAGTCGGGACTAGCGGTGGGGCTGAGCAGTTCTTC
once	TRBD2	TRBV30	TRBJ2-4	CAWSRLAVGGNIQYF	TGTGCCTGGAGCCGACTAGCGGTGGGTGGAAACATTCAGTACTTC
NA	TRBD2	TRBV5-1	TRBJ2-2	CASSLALTSGSGELFF	TGCGCCAGCAGCTTGGCCCTGACTAGCGGGAGCGGGGAGCTGTTTTTT
NA	TRBD1	TRBV10-3	TRBJ2-5	CAINSGTANQETQYF	TGTGCCATCAACTCCGGGACAGCAAACCAAGAGACCCAGTACTTC
NA	NA	TRBV7-3	TRBJ2-2	CASSYTGTSGTGELFF	TGTGCCAGCAGCTACACCGGGACATCGGGCACCGGGGAGCTGTTTTTT
once	NA	TRBV10-3	TRBJ2-7	CAISDGASEQYF	TGTGCCATCAGTGATGGTGCGAGCGAGCAGTACTTC
NA	NA	TRBV9	TRBJ1-6	CASSPGVGVGNSPLHF	TGTGCCAGCAGCCCCGGGGTGGGGGTAGGGAATTCACCCCTCCACTTT
NA	NA	TRBV18	TRBJ2-1	CASSNPWGDEQFF	TGTGCCAGCTCAAACCCCTGGGGGGATGAGCAGTTCTTC
NA	TRBD2	TRBV10-3	TRBJ2-7	CAISEGVTSEVHEQYF	TGTGCCATCAGTGAAGGGGTAACTAGCGAGGTCCACGAGCAGTACTTC
NA	NA	TRBV5-3	TRBJ1-5	CARSFRTPGADQPQHF	TGTGCCAGAAGCTTTAGAACACCGGGCGCCGATCAGCCCCAGCATTTT
NA	NA	TRBV30	TRBJ1-2	CAWSLNYGYTF	TGTGCCTGGAGTCTTAACTATGGCTACACCTTC
NA	NA	TRBV28	TRBJ1-2	CASSDTGIGYTF	TGTGCCAGCAGTGATACAGGGATTGGCTACACCTTC
NA	NA	TRBV7-8	TRBJ2-5	CASSSFAGTSQETQYF	TGTGCCAGCAGTTCATTCGCAGGAACTAGCCAAGAGACCCAGTACTTC
NA	TRBD1	TRBV19	TRBJ2-3	CASSTGTVSTDTQYF	TGTGCCAGTAGCACCGGGACAGTAAGCACAGATACGCAGTATTTT
few	NA	TRBV28	TRBJ1-5	CASHAPEGSSQPQHF	TGTGCCAGCCACGCCCCGGAAGGGTCCAGTCAGCCCCAGCATTTT
NA	NA	TRBV28	TRBJ1-3	CAESGGGSGNTIYF	TGTGCCGAATCGGGGGGTGGATCTGGAAACACCATATATTTT